These 24 T cell receptor beta chains were sequenced from one sample in a study of T cells in Graves' hyperthyroidism and ophthalmopathy. Template material for amplifying TCR beta CDR3 regions consisted of RNA transcripts. A first-round RT-PCR of the TCR CDR3 used the HTBI primer set. TCRdb passed the multiplex PCR reads through MiXCR, listing each CDR3 protein once. Here the sample spans about 360,000 distinct CDR3 sequences, about 12% being singletons. The sample was blood. These receptors all stem from a woman aged 18 to 35 with Graves' hyperthyroidism.

This rearrangement joins TRBV10-3 to TRBJ2-5, with TRBD1 matching 9 bases. With 10 bases clipped from V and 5 bases from J, the junction kept 11 bases outside the gene matches. This CDR3 is 14 amino acids long. Germline V lookup: CDR1 ENHRY, CDR2 SYGVKD. CDR3 DNA: TGTGCCACGACGGACAGGGGACAAGGGGAGACCCAGTACTTC. Protein: CATTDRGQGETQYF.

This sequence joins TRBV27 and TRBJ1-6, with 8 bases lining up with TRBD1. J gave up 9 bases and V 9 bases, and 10 bases lay outside the gene matches. CDR1 MNHEY and CDR2 SMNVEV come from the germline V gene (reference sequence). The CDR3 is made up of 14 amino acids. The CDR3, as DNA: TGTGCCAGTAGTCGACAGGGGTGGGTTTCACCCCTCCACTTT. This gives the protein CASSRQGWVSPLHF.

This chain links TRBV5-6 with TRBJ2-1; TRBD2 matches 10 bases. Germline CDR1 SGHDT, CDR2 YYEEEE. There are 14 residues in the CDR3. After removal of 2 bases from V and 7 bases from J, the junction contained 3 bases not matched to a gene. DNA of the CDR3: TGTGCCAGCAGCTTACTAGCGGGGTGGAATGAGCAGTTCTTC. Its translation: CASSLLAGWNEQFF.

This clonotype was seen repeatedly, ten times or more. V gene TRBV5-1 combines with J gene TRBJ2-1; 7 bases match TRBD2. The CDR3 contains 13 residues. Germline CDR1 reads SGHRS; CDR2 reads YFSETQ. Losses at the gene ends were 7 bases for V and 7 bases for J; bases not matched to a gene: 8. CDR3 sequence reads: CASAPGGGNEQFF. The CDR3 DNA is TGCGCCAGCGCCCCTGGCGGGGGAAATGAGCAGTTCTTC.

At least ten counts were recorded for this clonotype. This chain uses TRBV6-5 with TRBJ1-2; D gene unclear. From germline, CDR1 is MNHEY and CDR2 SVGAGI. CDR3 size: 13 residues. Trimming took 2 bases from V and 3 from J, leaving 7 bases between them. In DNA form, the CDR3 reads TGTGCCAGCAGTTACAGGAGTGACTATGGCTACACCTTC. It yields the protein CASSYRSDYGYTF.

In its sample, this clonotype was seen many times. The rearrangement links TRBV9 to TRBJ2-7, with D possibly matching TRBD2 (5 bases). V shed 3 bases and J shed 3 bases, with 22 bases lying between them. The V gene's germline CDR1 is SGDLS and CDR2 YYNGEE. This CDR3 is built from 17 residues. The CDR3 reads CASSARSSEGLGYEQYF. DNA of the CDR3: TGTGCCAGCAGCGCAAGGAGTTCTGAGGGCCTCGGCTACGAGCAGTACTTC. Based on the CDR3 plus reference TRBV9 and TRBJ2-7, the full variable domain is DSGVTQTPKHLITATGQRVTLRCSPRSGDLSVYWYQQSLDQGLQFLIQYYNGEERAKGNILERFSAQQFPDLHSELNLSSLELGDSALYFCASSARSSEGLGYEQYFGPGTRLTVT.

This clonotype appeared many times. This CDR3 reads CASSYRMSHIRAEQFF. Written as DNA, the CDR3 is TGTGCCAGCAGTTATAGAATGTCTCACATTCGGGCTGAGCAGTTCTTC. This sequence joins TRBV6-2 or TRBV6-3 and TRBJ2-1; no definite D call. The germline CDR1 and CDR2 sequences are MNHEY and SVGEGT. Trimming removed 3 bases at V and 9 bases at J, with 21 bases between. The CDR3 is made up of 16 amino acids.

This clonotype was counted ten times or more. V is TRBV3-1 and J is TRBJ1-4; D is uncertain. This CDR3 spans 14 amino acids. Germline CDR1 LGHDT, CDR2 YNNKEL (reference sequence). Deletions cut 1 base from V and 0 bases from J, with 3 bases between. The CDR3 region is CASSQGATNEKLFF. CDR3 sequence (DNA): TGTGCCAGCAGCCAAGGGGCAACTAATGAAAAACTGTTTTTT.

The chain links TRBV7-9 to TRBJ2-1; D gene unclear. V lost 11 bases, J lost 1 base, and 15 bases lay in between. Germline CDR1 and CDR2: SEHNR and FQNEAQ (reference sequence). The CDR3 contains 14 residues. CDR3 region: CACDASTSYNEQFF. In DNA form, the CDR3 reads TGTGCCTGCGACGCCTCTACTTCCTACAATGAGCAGTTCTTC.

This clonotype occurred many times. The rearrangement uses TRBV5-6 and TRBJ1-4; no clear D gene. The CDR3 runs to 14 residues. Germline loops: CDR1 SGHDT, CDR2 YYEEEE. The V and J ends lost 4 bases and 2 bases respectively, with 9 bases between them. The CDR3 is CASSVVGTNEKLFF. For the CDR3, the DNA is TGTGCCAGCAGCGTAGTCGGGACTAATGAAAAACTGTTTTTT. Complete variable domain (other parts from reference TRBV5-6 and TRBJ1-4): DAGVTQSPTHLIKTRGQQVTLRCSPKSGHDTVSWYQQALGQGPQFIFQYYEEEERQRGNFPDRFSGHQFPNYSSELNVNALLLGDSALYLCASSVVGTNEKLFFGSGTQLSVL.

The J gene is TRBJ2-2, the V gene TRBV12-5; D might be TRBD2 (7 bases). The germline CDR1 and CDR2 sequences are LGHNT and FRNRAP. This CDR3 has 24 amino acids. The V end lost 4 bases, the J end lost 0 bases, and 36 bases lay between the germline ends. CDR3 bases: TGTGCTAGTGGTTCTACCCCTAAGGGGGACTACTTAGGGATAAACCTTTCGAACACCGGGGAGCTGTTTTTT. This codes for CASGSTPKGDYLGINLSNTGELFF.

The rearrangement links TRBV14 to TRBJ2-3, with D possibly TRBD1 on 6 matching bases. From germline, CDR1 is SGHDN and CDR2 FVKESK. The CDR3 loop spans 14 amino acids. V was clipped by 4 bases and J by 2 bases, with 10 bases between them. As DNA, the CDR3 is TGTGCCAGCAGCCGCCGACAGGTCACAGATACGCAGTATTTT. Its protein is CASSRRQVTDTQYF.

This clonotype was seen at least ten times. The chain is built from TRBV6-1 and TRBJ2-2, with D unclear. The CDR3 totals 14 residues. Trimming pared 10 bases from V and 5 bases from J, leaving 17 bases between. Per germline, CDR1 MNHNS and CDR2 SASEGT. As DNA, the CDR3 is TGTGCCACCTGGTCTCGGGCTGGGACCGGGGAGCTGTTTTTT. Protein sequence: CATWSRAGTGELFF.

This chain links TRBV5-6 with TRBJ2-7; the D gene is possibly TRBD2 (6 bases). Germline CDR1 is SGHDT and CDR2 is YYEEEE. Trimming pared 5 bases from V and 1 base from J, leaving 13 bases between. The length of the CDR3 is 14 residues. CDR3 residues: CASSPGRESYEQYF. The CDR3 DNA reads as TGTGCCAGCAGTCCGGGACGGGAGTCCTACGAGCAGTACTTC.

This clonotype was seen at least ten times. CDR3 in amino acids: CSASPGGLGTEAFF. The CDR3 DNA sequence: TGCAGTGCTAGCCCAGGGGGCCTGGGCACTGAAGCTTTCTTT. This chain uses TRBV20-1 with TRBJ1-1, with 8 nucleotides matching TRBD1. CDR1 is DFQATT and CDR2 is SNEGSKA in the germline V gene (reference sequence). V lost 3 bases, J lost 4 bases, and 7 bases stayed unmatched. The CDR3 length is 14 residues.

In its sample, this clonotype was seen many times. The rearrangement uses TRBV12-3 or TRBV12-4 and TRBJ1-1; D gene ambiguous. This CDR3 region has 15 residues. V was shortened by 1 base and J by 5 bases, with 14 bases between the two germline ends. The CDR3 DNA follows: TGTGCCAGCAGTTTAGGACACGTGTACGGTACTGAAGCTTTCTTT. Its protein is CASSLGHVYGTEAFF.

This clonotype has at least ten counts. The chain combines TRBV7-9 with TRBJ2-2; 11 positions match TRBD2. Trimming took 7 bases from V and 2 from J; bases not matched to a gene: 12. This CDR3 region has 18 residues. The germline CDR1 and CDR2 sequences are SEHNR and FQNEAQ (reference sequence). The CDR3 spells CASTIAGGPRDNTGELFF. CDR3 in DNA: TGTGCCAGCACCATAGCGGGAGGGCCCCGAGATAACACCGGGGAGCTGTTTTTT.

This clonotype was picked up many times. The chain combines TRBV11-2 with TRBJ2-2, with D possibly matching TRBD2 (6 bases). V was shortened by 6 bases and J by 4 bases, with 15 bases between the two germline ends. CDR3 length: 15 amino acids. Looked up from germline, CDR1 is SGHAT and CDR2 is FQNNGV. CDR3 nucleotide sequence: TGTGCCAGCAGAAAGTCCGGCGGGGCCACCGGGGAGCTGTTTTTT. This encodes CASRKSGGATGELFF.

This clonotype was observed at least ten times. The chain couples TRBV28 to TRBJ2-7; D perhaps matches TRBD1 (6 bases). CDR1 and CDR2 (germline): MDHEN, SYDVKM. The CDR3 extends over 14 amino acids. V dropped 3 bases and J dropped 3 bases, with 12 bases sitting between them. The CDR3 DNA reads as TGTGCCAGCAGTTTGACAGGTTTCTACTACGAGCAGTACTTC. Amino acids: CASSLTGFYYEQYF.

This clonotype appeared many times. The V call is TRBV28, the J call TRBJ1-4, with D uncertain. The CDR3 covers 11 residues. Germline CDR1 and CDR2: MDHEN and SYDVKM. Trimming left V 8 bases short and J 5 bases short, with 6 bases between. The chain's CDR3 is CASLENEKLFF. Here the CDR3 DNA reads TGTGCCAGCTTGGAGAATGAAAAACTGTTTTTT.

This sequence joins TRBV4-2 and TRBJ1-5; TRBD1 might be the D (6 bases). Germline lookup yields CDR1 LGHNA and CDR2 YNFKEQ. V gave up 4 bases and J gave up 5 bases, with 12 bases separating them. This CDR3 has 14 amino acids. The CDR3 spells CASSLDRQDQPQHF. The CDR3 DNA sequence: TGTGCCAGCAGCCTCGACAGGCAAGATCAGCCCCAGCATTTT.

Ten or more counts support this clonotype. The rearrangement joins TRBV11-2 to TRBJ1-2, with 9 bases lining up with TRBD1. The CDR3 sequence is 15 residues long. J was trimmed by 4 bases and V by 0 bases; bases with no gene match: 3. Germline V gene data show CDR1 as SGHAT and CDR2 as FQNNGV. CDR3 nucleotide sequence: TGTGCCAGCAGCTTAGAGCCGACAGGGGGCTATGGCTACACCTTC. Translation: CASSLEPTGGYGYTF.

The chain recombines TRBV28 with TRBJ1-6; no clear D. CDR3 length equals 13 residues. Between the trimmed V and J ends, which lost 1 base and 8 bases, there was a span of 6 bases. Per the germline V gene, CDR1 is MDHEN and CDR2 is SYDVKM. The CDR3 is CASSLSSDSPLHF. DNA of the CDR3: TGTGCCAGCAGTTTATCGTCGGATTCACCCCTCCACTTT. Full variable domain (outside the CDR3, taken from reference TRBV28 and TRBJ1-6): DVKVTQSSRYLVKRTGEKVFLECVQDMDHENMFWYRQDPGLGLRLIYFSYDVKMKEKGDIPEGYSVSREKKERFSLILESASTNQTSMYLCASSLSSDSPLHFGNGTRLTVT.

The rearrangement uses TRBV19 and TRBJ1-1, with unresolved D. Between the trimmed V and J ends, which lost 7 bases and 4 bases, there was a span of 16 bases. The CDR3 is 14 residues long. Germline V lookup: CDR1 LNHDA, CDR2 SQIVND (reference sequence). The CDR3 protein is CASIPSGGSTEAFF. DNA for the CDR3: TGTGCCAGTATCCCCTCTGGCGGGAGCACTGAAGCTTTCTTT.